Listed below are T cell receptor beta chains from one sample, sequenced in a study of blood T cell repertoires in COVID-19. Some clones are missing from TCRdb's copy, which holds only in-frame ones; the method was immunoSEQ multiplex PCR. This sample has hundreds of thousands of clones, with roughly 80% found just once. Sequences were obtained from peripheral blood. These receptors all come from a woman of 80 years or more with acute or convalescent COVID-19. The CDR3 runs from the conserved cysteine through the conserved F or W. Each record gives: V gene, J gene, clone size, D gene, CDR3 DNA, CDR3 protein. D genes are given only for firm matches. Clone size is given for some rows only: seen once, a few or many times, or a class if the clone is expanded.

v_call: TRBV25-1; j_call: TRBJ2-7; clone_size: -; d_call: TRBD2; cdr3_nt: TGTGCCAGCAGTGAATCGCTAGCGGGATCCTACGAGCAGTACTTC; cdr3_aa: CASSESLAGSYEQYF
v_call: TRBV9; j_call: TRBJ2-3; clone_size: few; d_call: -; cdr3_nt: TGTGCCAGCAGCGTAGCGGGAGATGATACGCAGTATTTT; cdr3_aa: CASSVAGDDTQYF
v_call: TRBV11-2; j_call: TRBJ1-2; clone_size: -; d_call: TRBD1; cdr3_nt: TGTGCCAGCAGCTTATGGGCGTCCCCGGGACAGCAGAACTATGGCTACACCTTC; cdr3_aa: CASSLWASPGQQNYGYTF
v_call: TRBV28; j_call: TRBJ1-4; clone_size: -; d_call: TRBD1; cdr3_nt: TGTGCCAGCAGTTTATCCGGACAGGTTCGCAATGAAAAACTGTTTTTT; cdr3_aa: CASSLSGQVRNEKLFF
v_call: TRBV6-2/TRBV6-3; j_call: TRBJ1-2; clone_size: few; d_call: -; cdr3_nt: TGTGCCAGCAGTTACGTCCCACAGGGTCTTGAGTATGGCTACACCTTC; cdr3_aa: CASSYVPQGLEYGYTF
v_call: TRBV7-9; j_call: TRBJ2-1; clone_size: -; d_call: -; cdr3_nt: TGTGCCAGCAGCTTATACGGGACTTCTGTAGATGAGCAGTTCTTC; cdr3_aa: CASSLYGTSVDEQFF
v_call: TRBV5-4; j_call: TRBJ2-1; clone_size: -; d_call: TRBD1; cdr3_nt: TGTGCCAGCAGCTTGGGACAGGGCGGAGAGCAGTTCTTC; cdr3_aa: CASSLGQGGEQFF
v_call: TRBV7-2; j_call: TRBJ1-1; clone_size: -; d_call: TRBD1; cdr3_nt: TGTGCCAGCAGCTTAGTGGACAGGGTCTCTGAAGCTTTCTTT; cdr3_aa: CASSLVDRVSEAFF
v_call: TRBV30; j_call: TRBJ2-7; clone_size: few; d_call: TRBD2; cdr3_nt: TGTGCCTGGAGTACATTCGGGACTAGCGGGAGTATTCAGTACTTC; cdr3_aa: CAWSTFGTSGSIQYF
v_call: TRBV27; j_call: TRBJ2-1; clone_size: -; d_call: TRBD1; cdr3_nt: TGTGCCAGCAGTCAGGGACAGGTTATCGGTGAGCAGTTCTTC; cdr3_aa: CASSQGQVIGEQFF
v_call: TRBV19; j_call: TRBJ1-5; clone_size: -; d_call: -; cdr3_nt: TGTGCCAGTAGTATAACCCCCACAGGGAGCAATCAGCCCCAGCATTTT; cdr3_aa: CASSITPTGSNQPQHF
v_call: TRBV6-5; j_call: TRBJ2-7; clone_size: once; d_call: TRBD1; cdr3_nt: TGTGCCAGCAGCAGGGGGCCGGCCTACGAGCAGTACTTC; cdr3_aa: CASSRGPAYEQYF
v_call: TRBV7-9; j_call: TRBJ1-2; clone_size: -; d_call: -; cdr3_nt: TGTGCCAGCAGCCCCCCCGGTTCCTATGGCTACACCTTC; cdr3_aa: CASSPPGSYGYTF
v_call: TRBV10-3; j_call: TRBJ2-1; clone_size: -; d_call: -; cdr3_nt: TGTGCCATCAGTCCATCGGGAGAAGGTGAGCAGTTCTTC; cdr3_aa: CAISPSGEGEQFF
v_call: TRBV2; j_call: TRBJ1-5; clone_size: once; d_call: -; cdr3_nt: TGTGCCAGCGCACAGGATACTAATCAGCCCCAGCATTTT; cdr3_aa: CASAQDTNQPQHF
v_call: TRBV6-5; j_call: TRBJ2-7; clone_size: -; d_call: TRBD1; cdr3_nt: TGTGCCAGCAGCGGTTTGGGACAGGGGTCCTACGAGCAGTACTTC; cdr3_aa: CASSGLGQGSYEQYF
v_call: TRBV27; j_call: TRBJ1-1; clone_size: -; d_call: -; cdr3_nt: TGTGCCAGCAGTTTGAGTACCAGGGTAACGACTGAAGCTTTCTTT; cdr3_aa: CASSLSTRVTTEAFF
v_call: TRBV27; j_call: TRBJ2-4; clone_size: -; d_call: -; cdr3_nt: TGTGCCAGCAGGACAAATGTCGGCAGGGAGGACAAAAACATTCAGTACTTC; cdr3_aa: CASRTNVGREDKNIQYF
v_call: TRBV11-3; j_call: TRBJ1-1; clone_size: -; d_call: -; cdr3_nt: TGTGCCAGCAGCCCGACACGAATGACCACTGAAGCTTTCTTT; cdr3_aa: CASSPTRMTTEAFF
v_call: TRBV28; j_call: TRBJ2-5; clone_size: -; d_call: -; cdr3_nt: TGTGCCAGCCTTAGGGGGGCAGGGGGTGTCCAAGAGACCCAGTACTTC; cdr3_aa: CASLRGAGGVQETQYF
v_call: TRBV9; j_call: TRBJ2-1; clone_size: -; d_call: TRBD1; cdr3_nt: TGTGCCAGCAGCGTGGGGACAGGGGTTCATGAGCAGTTCTTC; cdr3_aa: CASSVGTGVHEQFF
v_call: TRBV6-1; j_call: TRBJ2-5; clone_size: -; d_call: -; cdr3_nt: TGTGCCAGCAGTGAAGTACTGGCCCAGTACTTC; cdr3_aa: CASSEVLAQYF
v_call: TRBV29-1; j_call: TRBJ2-5; clone_size: -; d_call: -; cdr3_nt: TGCAGCGTTTCGGGGGAAGAGACCCAGTACTTC; cdr3_aa: CSVSGEETQYF
v_call: TRBV5-1; j_call: TRBJ2-3; clone_size: -; d_call: -; cdr3_nt: TGCGCCAGCAGCTTTAGCAGCGGTAGCACAGATACGCAGTATTTT; cdr3_aa: CASSFSSGSTDTQYF
v_call: TRBV7-9; j_call: TRBJ2-4; clone_size: -; d_call: -; cdr3_nt: TGTGCCAGCAGCGAAACGGGGGGCAGCAAAAACATTCAGTACTTC; cdr3_aa: CASSETGGSKNIQYF
v_call: TRBV6-1; j_call: TRBJ1-4; clone_size: few; d_call: TRBD1; cdr3_nt: TGTGCCAGCAGTGAACCGGGACAGGGGGTTGAAAAACTGTTTTTT; cdr3_aa: CASSEPGQGVEKLFF
v_call: TRBV6-1; j_call: TRBJ1-4; clone_size: -; d_call: -; cdr3_nt: TGTGCCAGCAGTGAAGGCAGTCTTAATGAAAAACTGTTTTTT; cdr3_aa: CASSEGSLNEKLFF
v_call: TRBV5-1; j_call: TRBJ1-1; clone_size: few; d_call: -; cdr3_nt: TGCGCCAGCAGCTTGGCGACACAAAATAGAGCTTTCTTT; cdr3_aa: CASSLATQNRAFF
v_call: TRBV2; j_call: TRBJ1-1; clone_size: -; d_call: -; cdr3_nt: TGTGCCAGCAGAATCGGGGAGGGGGAGGCTGAAGCTTTCTTT; cdr3_aa: CASRIGEGEAEAFF
v_call: TRBV6-5; j_call: TRBJ1-6; clone_size: -; d_call: -; cdr3_nt: TGTGCCAGCAGTTCACCTAGACTCACCCTCCACTTT; cdr3_aa: CASSSPRLTLHF
v_call: TRBV12-3/TRBV12-4; j_call: TRBJ2-7; clone_size: -; d_call: -; cdr3_nt: TGTGCCAGCAGATTGTACTACGAGCAGTACTTC; cdr3_aa: CASRLYYEQYF
v_call: TRBV5-6; j_call: TRBJ2-2; clone_size: -; d_call: -; cdr3_nt: TGTGCCAGCGAACCCTTGGGAGGGGGGACTGCCACCGGGGAGCTGTTTTTT; cdr3_aa: CASEPLGGGTATGELFF
v_call: TRBV3-1/TRBV3-2; j_call: TRBJ1-4; clone_size: -; d_call: TRBD1; cdr3_nt: TGTGCCAGCAGCCCCTACAGGACAGGGAATAATGAAAAACTGTTTTTT; cdr3_aa: CASSPYRTGNNEKLFF
v_call: TRBV5-1; j_call: TRBJ1-1; clone_size: once; d_call: TRBD1; cdr3_nt: TGCGCCAGCAGCTTGCGGGGACAGGGAAACACTGAAGCTTTCTTT; cdr3_aa: CASSLRGQGNTEAFF
v_call: TRBV6-1; j_call: TRBJ1-1; clone_size: many; d_call: -; cdr3_nt: TGTGCCAGCAGTGAGGCTTTGAACACTGAAGCTTTCTTT; cdr3_aa: CASSEALNTEAFF
v_call: TRBV6-5; j_call: TRBJ1-2; clone_size: once; d_call: -; cdr3_nt: TGTGCCAGCAGCAACAGGGAAGGCGGCTACACCTTC; cdr3_aa: CASSNREGGYTF
v_call: TRBV28; j_call: TRBJ2-2; clone_size: -; d_call: TRBD2; cdr3_nt: TGTGCCACCGGCGGACTAGCCCTTATGGGGGAGCTGTTTTTT; cdr3_aa: CATGGLALMGELFF
v_call: TRBV5-1; j_call: TRBJ1-4; clone_size: -; d_call: -; cdr3_nt: TGCGCCAGCAGCTTTTCCGCAACTAATGAAAAACTGTTTTTT; cdr3_aa: CASSFSATNEKLFF
v_call: TRBV12-5; j_call: TRBJ1-5; clone_size: -; d_call: -; cdr3_nt: TGTGCTAGTGGTAACTTAAACCAGCCCCAGCATTTT; cdr3_aa: CASGNLNQPQHF
v_call: TRBV7-8; j_call: TRBJ1-4; clone_size: -; d_call: -; cdr3_nt: TGTGCCAGCAGCTTAGTAACCCGCCGGGACTCTTGGGAAAAACTGTTTTTT; cdr3_aa: CASSLVTRRDSWEKLFF
v_call: TRBV2; j_call: TRBJ2-5; clone_size: -; d_call: TRBD1; cdr3_nt: TGTGCCAGCAGTGAGGGCCCCGGGACAGGGCAAGAGACCCAGTACTTC; cdr3_aa: CASSEGPGTGQETQYF
v_call: TRBV7-8; j_call: TRBJ2-1; clone_size: -; d_call: TRBD2; cdr3_nt: TGTGCCAGCAGCTTATCAAATATAGCGGGAGTGGTAAATGAGCAGTTCTTC; cdr3_aa: CASSLSNIAGVVNEQFF
v_call: TRBV19; j_call: TRBJ1-5; clone_size: -; d_call: TRBD1; cdr3_nt: TGTGCCAGTAGGGCACGGGACAGGGGGACAGGCAATCAGCCCCAGCATTTT; cdr3_aa: CASRARDRGTGNQPQHF
v_call: TRBV4-2; j_call: TRBJ1-2; clone_size: -; d_call: TRBD1; cdr3_nt: TGTGCCAGCAGCCAAGAGGGCCAGGGGGCTGGCTACACCTTC; cdr3_aa: CASSQEGQGAGYTF
v_call: TRBV5-6; j_call: TRBJ2-2; clone_size: -; d_call: -; cdr3_nt: TGTGCCAGCAGCTTGTTTTCTAGTCTTGGCGGGGAGCTGTTTTTT; cdr3_aa: CASSLFSSLGGELFF
v_call: TRBV7-9; j_call: TRBJ1-4; clone_size: -; d_call: -; cdr3_nt: TGTGCCAGCAGCTTACCCCCGGACAGACGGAATGAAAAACTGTTTTTT; cdr3_aa: CASSLPPDRRNEKLFF
v_call: TRBV27; j_call: TRBJ1-1; clone_size: -; d_call: -; cdr3_nt: TGTGCCAGCTCTTACAGGAGGAACACTGAAGCTTTCTTT; cdr3_aa: CASSYRRNTEAFF
v_call: TRBV5-1; j_call: TRBJ2-7; clone_size: -; d_call: TRBD1; cdr3_nt: TGCGCCAGCAGCTTGAGTCCCGGGACAGGGGTTCCCTACGAGCAGTACTTC; cdr3_aa: CASSLSPGTGVPYEQYF
v_call: TRBV5-1; j_call: TRBJ2-5; clone_size: -; d_call: TRBD2; cdr3_nt: TGCGCCAGCAGCCCTCCGAAGGGGATTAGCGGGAGGATAAAGACCCAGTACTTC; cdr3_aa: CASSPPKGISGRIKTQYF
v_call: TRBV2; j_call: TRBJ2-2; clone_size: -; d_call: TRBD2; cdr3_nt: TGTGCCAGCATTGAGCGGGAGAACACCGGGGAGCTGTTTTTT; cdr3_aa: CASIERENTGELFF
v_call: TRBV3-1/TRBV3-2; j_call: TRBJ1-2; clone_size: -; d_call: TRBD1; cdr3_nt: TGTGCCAGCAGCCAAGCGGTGGGACAGGTTAACTATGGCTACACCTTC; cdr3_aa: CASSQAVGQVNYGYTF
v_call: TRBV7-2; j_call: TRBJ1-1; clone_size: -; d_call: -; cdr3_nt: TGTGCCAGCAGCAAACGGAGGGGATCCACTGAAGCTTTCTTT; cdr3_aa: CASSKRRGSTEAFF
v_call: TRBV9; j_call: TRBJ2-5; clone_size: once; d_call: -; cdr3_nt: TGTGCCAGCAGCTCCGGGGGACTGCAAGAGACCCAGTACTTC; cdr3_aa: CASSSGGLQETQYF
v_call: TRBV7-2; j_call: TRBJ1-2; clone_size: -; d_call: TRBD1; cdr3_nt: TGTGCCAGCAGGTCTGACAGGGATTGGGGCTACACCTTC; cdr3_aa: CASRSDRDWGYTF